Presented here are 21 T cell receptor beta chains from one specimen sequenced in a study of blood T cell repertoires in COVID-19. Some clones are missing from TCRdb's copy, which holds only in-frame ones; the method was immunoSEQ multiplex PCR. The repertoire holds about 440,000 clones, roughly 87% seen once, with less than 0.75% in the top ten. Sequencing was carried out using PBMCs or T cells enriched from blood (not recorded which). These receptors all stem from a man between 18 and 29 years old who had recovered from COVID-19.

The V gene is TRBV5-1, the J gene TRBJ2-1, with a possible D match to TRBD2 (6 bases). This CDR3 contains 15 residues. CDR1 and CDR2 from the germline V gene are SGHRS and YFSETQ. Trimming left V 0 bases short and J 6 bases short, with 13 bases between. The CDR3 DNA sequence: TGCGCCAGCAGCTTGGCGTCGCTAGCGCCCAATGAGCAGTTCTTC. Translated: CASSLASLAPNEQFF.

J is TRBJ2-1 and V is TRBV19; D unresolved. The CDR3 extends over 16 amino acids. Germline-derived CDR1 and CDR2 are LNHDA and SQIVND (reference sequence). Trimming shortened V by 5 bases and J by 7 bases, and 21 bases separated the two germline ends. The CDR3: CASSPFEGGGRNEQFF. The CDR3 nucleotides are TGTGCCAGTAGTCCCTTTGAAGGCGGTGGTCGTAATGAGCAGTTCTTC. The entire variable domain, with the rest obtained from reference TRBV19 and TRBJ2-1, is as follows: DGGITQSPKYLFRKEGQNVTLSCEQNLNHDAMYWYRQDPGQGLRLIYYSQIVNDFQKGDIAEGYSVSREKKESFPLTVTSAQKNPTAFYLCASSPFEGGGRNEQFFGPGTRLTVL.

The CDR3 DNA reads TGTGCCAGCAGTTCGAGTAGCAATCAGCCCCAGCATTTT. This gives the protein CASSSSSNQPQHF. The chain couples TRBV12-3 or TRBV12-4 to TRBJ1-5; unclear D gene. The V and J ends lost 4 bases and 0 bases respectively, with 4 bases between them. The CDR3 length is 13 residues.

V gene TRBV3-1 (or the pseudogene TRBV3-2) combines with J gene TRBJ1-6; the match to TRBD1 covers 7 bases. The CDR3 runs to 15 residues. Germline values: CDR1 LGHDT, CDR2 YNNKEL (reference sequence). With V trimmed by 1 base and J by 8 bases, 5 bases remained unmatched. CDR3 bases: TGTGCCAGCAGCCAAGGAGACAGGGCTTATTCACCCCTCCACTTT. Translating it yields CASSQGDRAYSPLHF.

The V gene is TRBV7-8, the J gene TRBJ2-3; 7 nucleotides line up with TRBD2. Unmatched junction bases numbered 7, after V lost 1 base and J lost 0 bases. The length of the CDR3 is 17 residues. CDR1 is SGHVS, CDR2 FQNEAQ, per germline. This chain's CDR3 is CASSLVWAGVSTDTQYF. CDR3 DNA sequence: TGTGCCAGCAGCTTAGTATGGGCGGGGGTAAGCACAGATACGCAGTATTTT.

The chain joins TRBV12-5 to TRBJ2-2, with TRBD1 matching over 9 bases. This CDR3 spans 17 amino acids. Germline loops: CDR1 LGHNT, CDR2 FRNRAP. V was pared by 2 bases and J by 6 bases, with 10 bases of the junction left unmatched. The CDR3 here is CASGLTLGQGFPGELFF. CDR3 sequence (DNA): TGTGCTAGTGGTTTGACTTTGGGACAGGGTTTTCCCGGGGAGCTGTTTTTT.

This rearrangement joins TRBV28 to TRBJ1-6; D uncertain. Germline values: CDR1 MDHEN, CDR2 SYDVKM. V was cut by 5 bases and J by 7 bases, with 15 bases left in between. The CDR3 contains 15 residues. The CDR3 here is CASSDNTKPNSPLHF. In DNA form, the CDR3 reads TGTGCCAGCAGTGACAATACCAAACCGAATTCACCCCTCCACTTT. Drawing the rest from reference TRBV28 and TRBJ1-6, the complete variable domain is DVKVTQSSRYLVKRTGEKVFLECVQDMDHENMFWYRQDPGLGLRLIYFSYDVKMKEKGDIPEGYSVSREKKERFSLILESASTNQTSMYLCASSDNTKPNSPLHFGNGTRLTVT.

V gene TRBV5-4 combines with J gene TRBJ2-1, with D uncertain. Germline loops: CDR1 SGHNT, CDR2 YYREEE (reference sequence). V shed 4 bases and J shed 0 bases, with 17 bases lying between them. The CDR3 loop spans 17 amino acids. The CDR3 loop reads CASSETVAEPSYNEQFF. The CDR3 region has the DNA TGTGCCAGCAGCGAGACCGTAGCCGAACCCTCCTACAATGAGCAGTTCTTC.

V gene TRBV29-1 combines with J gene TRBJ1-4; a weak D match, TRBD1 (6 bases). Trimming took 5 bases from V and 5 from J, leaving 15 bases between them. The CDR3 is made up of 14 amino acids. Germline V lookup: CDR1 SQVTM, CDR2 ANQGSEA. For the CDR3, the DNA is TGCAGCGTTACCACCGGGACAAGGAATGAAAAACTGTTTTTT. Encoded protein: CSVTTGTRNEKLFF.

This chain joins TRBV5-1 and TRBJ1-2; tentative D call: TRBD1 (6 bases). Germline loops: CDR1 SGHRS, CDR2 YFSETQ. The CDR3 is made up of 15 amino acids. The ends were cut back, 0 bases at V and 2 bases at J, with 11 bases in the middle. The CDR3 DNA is TGCGCCAGCAGCTTGGTAACAGGGCAAAACTATGGCTACACCTTC. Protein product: CASSLVTGQNYGYTF.

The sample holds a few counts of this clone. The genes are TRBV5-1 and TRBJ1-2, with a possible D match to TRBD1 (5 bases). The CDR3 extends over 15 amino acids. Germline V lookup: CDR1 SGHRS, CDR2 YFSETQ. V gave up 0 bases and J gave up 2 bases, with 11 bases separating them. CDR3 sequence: CASSLGQTPNYGYTF. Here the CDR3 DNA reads TGCGCCAGCAGCTTGGGACAGACGCCCAACTATGGCTACACCTTC.

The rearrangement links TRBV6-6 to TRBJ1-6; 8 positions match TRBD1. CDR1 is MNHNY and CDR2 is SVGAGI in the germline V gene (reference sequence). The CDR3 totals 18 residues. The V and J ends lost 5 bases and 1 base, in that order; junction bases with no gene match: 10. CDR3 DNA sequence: TGTGCCAGCAGTCCCGGACAGGGAAAGGGGTCCTATAATTCACCCCTCCACTTT. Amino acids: CASSPGQGKGSYNSPLHF.

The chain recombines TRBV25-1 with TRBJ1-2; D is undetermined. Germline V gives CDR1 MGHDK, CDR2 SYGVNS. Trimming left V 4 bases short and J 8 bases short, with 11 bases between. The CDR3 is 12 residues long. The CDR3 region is CASSGPKSGYTF. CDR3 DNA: TGTGCCAGCAGTGGTCCGAAAAGCGGCTACACCTTC.

CDR3 bases: TGTGCCAGCAGACTCGGACAGGGGGCGGGAGGCTACACCTTC. Protein: CASRLGQGAGGYTF. The chain links TRBV27 to TRBJ1-2; 11 bases align to TRBD1. Germline CDR1 reads MNHEY; CDR2 reads SMNVEV (reference sequence). J gave up 8 bases and V 6 bases, and 8 bases lay outside the gene matches. The CDR3 is made up of 14 amino acids.

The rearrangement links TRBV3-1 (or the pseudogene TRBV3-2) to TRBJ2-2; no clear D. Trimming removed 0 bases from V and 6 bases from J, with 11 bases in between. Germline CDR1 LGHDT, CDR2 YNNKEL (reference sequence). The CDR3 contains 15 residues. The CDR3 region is CASSQEALDSGELFF. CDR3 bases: TGTGCCAGCAGCCAAGAAGCCCTAGATTCCGGGGAGCTGTTTTTT.

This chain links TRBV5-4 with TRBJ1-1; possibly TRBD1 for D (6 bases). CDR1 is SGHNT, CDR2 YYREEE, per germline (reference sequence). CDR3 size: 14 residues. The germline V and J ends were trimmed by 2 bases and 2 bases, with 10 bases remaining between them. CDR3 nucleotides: TGTGCCAGCAGCTTTGGACAGACTAACACTGAAGCTTTCTTT. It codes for CASSFGQTNTEAFF.

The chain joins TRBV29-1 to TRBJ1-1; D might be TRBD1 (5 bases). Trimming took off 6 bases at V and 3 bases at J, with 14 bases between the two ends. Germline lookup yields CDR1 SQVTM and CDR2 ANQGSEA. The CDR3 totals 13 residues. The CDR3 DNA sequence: TGCAGCGTCGCCTGGGGAGGGGACACTGAAGCTTTCTTT. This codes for CSVAWGGDTEAFF.

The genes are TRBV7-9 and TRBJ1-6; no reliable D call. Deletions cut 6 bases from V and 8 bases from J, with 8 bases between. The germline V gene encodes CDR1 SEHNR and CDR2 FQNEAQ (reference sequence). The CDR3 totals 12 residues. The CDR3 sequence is CASSRTDSPLHF. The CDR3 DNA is TGTGCCAGCAGTCGCACGGATTCACCCCTCCACTTT.

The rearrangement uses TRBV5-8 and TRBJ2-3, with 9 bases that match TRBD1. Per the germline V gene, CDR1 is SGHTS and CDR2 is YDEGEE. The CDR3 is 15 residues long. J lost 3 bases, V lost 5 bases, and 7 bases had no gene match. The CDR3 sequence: CASRDGQGTTDTQYF. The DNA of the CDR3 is TGTGCCAGCAGGGACGGACAGGGGACGACAGATACGCAGTATTTT.

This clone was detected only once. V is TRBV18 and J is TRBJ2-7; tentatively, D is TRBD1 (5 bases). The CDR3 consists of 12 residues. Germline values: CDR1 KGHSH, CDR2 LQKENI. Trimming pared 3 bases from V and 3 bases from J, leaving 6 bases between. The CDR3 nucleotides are TGTGCCAGCTCACCCAGGGTCTACGAGCAGTACTTC. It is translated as CASSPRVYEQYF.

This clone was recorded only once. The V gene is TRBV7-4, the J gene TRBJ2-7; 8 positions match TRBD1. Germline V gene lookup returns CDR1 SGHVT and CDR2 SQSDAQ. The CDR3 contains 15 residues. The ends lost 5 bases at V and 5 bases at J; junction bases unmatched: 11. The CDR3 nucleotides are TGTGCCAGCAGCCGCTTTGACAGGGGTTTAAACGAGCAGTACTTC. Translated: CASSRFDRGLNEQYF.